These 31 T cell receptor beta chains were all obtained from the same sample, sequenced in a study of identical twins. TCRdb re-called the 5' RACE reads through MiXCR, storing one row per CDR3 protein. Here the sample spans about 720,000 distinct CDR3 sequences, over 15% being singletons. The same data also went into a second study, on T cells expressing NK-cell markers.

The specimen was PBMCs. The receptor set was obtained from a woman between 18 and 29 years old in good health.

This clonotype was observed a handful of times. V and J are TRBV18 and TRBJ2-3; D is perhaps TRBD1 or TRBD2 (5 bases each). The CDR3 is 18 amino acids. Looked up from germline, CDR1 is KGHSH and CDR2 is LQKENI. V gave up 2 bases and J gave up 3 bases, with 21 bases separating them. In DNA form, the CDR3 reads TGTGCCAGCTCACCAGAAGCCGGGGCCCACGTACCTACAGATACGCAGTATTTT. Its protein product is CASSPEAGAHVPTDTQYF.

This clonotype was recorded a few times. The chain carries TRBV6-2 or TRBV6-3 and TRBJ1-1; no clear D gene. CDR3 length: 17 residues. With 0 bases removed from V and 0 bases from J, the gap between germline ends came to 14 bases. CDR1 and CDR2 from the germline V gene are MNHEY and SVGEGT. The CDR3 bases are TGTGCCAGCAGTTACTCGATCTTAGGGCACCTGAACACTGAAGCTTTCTTT. Protein sequence: CASSYSILGHLNTEAFF.

This clonotype was observed a single time. The genes are TRBV29-1 and TRBJ2-7; D call uncertain. Trimming shortened V by 7 bases and J by 7 bases, and 20 bases separated the two germline ends. The CDR3 is 13 amino acids. Per the germline V gene, CDR1 is SQVTM and CDR2 is ANQGSEA. CDR3 sequence: CSAGRRSFQEQYF. The CDR3, as DNA: TGCAGCGCCGGTCGAAGGTCCTTTCAGGAGCAGTACTTC.

This clonotype was counted a few times. This sequence joins TRBV6-5 and TRBJ1-2; 9 positions match TRBD1. Germline values: CDR1 MNHEY, CDR2 SVGAGI. The CDR3 consists of 12 residues. The J segment lost 3 bases and the V segment lost 11 bases, leaving 4 bases of the junction unmatched. The DNA for the CDR3 is TGTGCCTGCTGGGACAGGGACTATGGCTACACCTTC. This codes for CACWDRDYGYTF.

This clonotype has only a few counts. V gene TRBV20-1 combines with J gene TRBJ2-5; 13 nucleotides line up with TRBD2. The CDR3 sequence is 15 residues long. The ends lost 3 bases at V and 5 bases at J; junction bases unmatched: 6. Germline assignment: CDR1 DFQATT and CDR2 SNEGSKA (reference sequence). CDR3 nucleotide sequence: TGCAGTGCTAGCACTAGCGGGAGGGCCTATGAGACCCAGTACTTC. Protein product: CSASTSGRAYETQYF.

The chain recombines TRBV3-1 with TRBJ2-7; 8 bases are shared with TRBD2. This CDR3 has 12 amino acids. V shed 2 bases, J shed 12 bases, and the junction held 6 bases outside the gene matches. Germline CDR1 reads LGHDT; CDR2 reads YNNKEL (reference sequence). CDR3 coding DNA: TGTGCCAGCAGCCAACGACTAGCGCCACCGTACTTC. Translated: CASSQRLAPPYF.

The chain carries TRBV5-1 and TRBJ2-1; D is possibly TRBD1 (6 bases). The CDR3 totals 15 residues. CDR1 is SGHRS, CDR2 YFSETQ, per germline. V lost 1 base, J lost 9 bases, and 17 bases lay in between. The CDR3, as DNA: TGCGCCAGCAGCTTGTTGTCAGGGGTGCCAGGTGAGCAGTTCTTC. This sequence encodes CASSLLSGVPGEQFF.

V and J are TRBV7-2 and TRBJ1-4; D call uncertain. The ends were cut back, 3 bases at V and 0 bases at J, with 11 bases in the middle. This CDR3 is 16 amino acids long. Germline V gene lookup returns CDR1 SGHTA and CDR2 FQGNSA. The chain's CDR3 is CASSLKYRATNEKLFF. The CDR3 nucleotides are TGTGCCAGCAGCTTGAAGTACCGGGCAACTAATGAAAAACTGTTTTTT.

The genes are TRBV7-6 and TRBJ2-1; D perhaps matches TRBD1 (5 bases). The germline gives CDR1 SGHVS, CDR2 FNYEAQ. The CDR3 extends over 12 amino acids. V shed 1 base and J shed 10 bases, with 8 bases lying between them. This CDR3 reads CASSLGNREQFF. In DNA form, the CDR3 reads TGTGCCAGCAGCTTAGGTAACAGGGAGCAGTTCTTC.

The chain carries TRBV20-1 and TRBJ2-1, with 13 nucleotides matching TRBD2. This CDR3 region has 15 residues. V lost 6 bases and J lost 7; bases outside the gene matches: 9. Germline V CDR1 and CDR2: DFQATT, SNEGSKA (reference sequence). CDR3: CSATRLAGGPNEQFF. CDR3 coding DNA: TGCAGTGCCACCCGACTAGCGGGGGGACCAAATGAGCAGTTCTTC.

The chain carries TRBV4-1 and TRBJ2-1; D is ambiguous. Germline V gene sequence: CDR1 MGHRA, CDR2 YSYEKL. The CDR3 is 14 amino acids. V lost 0 bases, J lost 5 bases, and 8 bases lay in between. The CDR3 DNA reads TGCGCCAGCAGCCAAGATTTGAGCGACAATGAGCAGTTCTTC. It yields the protein CASSQDLSDNEQFF.

This clonotype was observed a few times. This chain connects TRBV19 to TRBJ2-7; D is possibly TRBD2 (6 bases). The CDR3 contains 14 residues. The V end lost 5 bases, the J end lost 2 bases, and 13 bases lay between the germline ends. Germline loops: CDR1 LNHDA, CDR2 SQIVND (reference sequence). CDR3 region: CASSDGTGAYEQYF. CDR3 coding DNA: TGTGCCAGTAGTGACGGGACGGGAGCCTACGAGCAGTACTTC.

This clonotype was recorded a few times. The J gene is TRBJ2-7, the V gene TRBV5-6; D remains unclear. CDR3 size: 14 residues. Germline V gene lookup returns CDR1 SGHDT and CDR2 YYEEEE. V lost 1 base, J lost 3 bases, and 11 bases lay in between. The CDR3 nucleotides read TGTGCCAGCAGCTTGTTTAACAGAGACTACGAGCAGTACTTC. The encoded protein is CASSLFNRDYEQYF.

This clonotype was counted only a few times. The chain carries TRBV7-9 and TRBJ2-3, with unresolved D. The V and J ends lost 3 bases and 0 bases respectively, with 13 bases between them. Germline V lookup: CDR1 SEHNR, CDR2 FQNEAQ (reference sequence). The CDR3 runs 16 residues. CDR3 DNA: TGTGCCAGCAGCTTGTTGCAAGCGATTAGCACAGATACGCAGTATTTT. It specifies CASSLLQAISTDTQYF.

This clonotype showed up just a few times. The genes are TRBV20-1 and TRBJ2-3; 7 nucleotides line up with TRBD1. The CDR3 has 14 amino acids. Germline assignment: CDR1 DFQATT and CDR2 SNEGSKA (reference sequence). V trimming: 6 bases; J trimming: 6 bases; junction bases outside the gene matches: 12. The CDR3 loop reads CSAHDRVKRDTQYF. The CDR3 region has the DNA TGCAGTGCGCATGACAGGGTAAAGCGGGATACGCAGTATTTT.

This sequence joins TRBV7-9 and TRBJ2-7, with 10 bases fitting TRBD2. Trimming took 2 bases from V and 0 from J; bases not matched to a gene: 4. CDR1 is SEHNR and CDR2 is FQNEAQ in the germline V gene (reference sequence). This CDR3 comprises 16 residues. CDR3 protein: CASSLRTSGSSYEQYF. The DNA of the CDR3 is TGTGCCAGCAGCTTAAGGACTAGCGGTAGCTCCTACGAGCAGTACTTC.

The chain uses TRBV5-1 and TRBJ2-5; 11 bases fit TRBD2. The CDR3 totals 15 residues. The junction had 6 bases not matched to a gene; V was cut back by 4 bases and J by 4 bases. Germline-derived CDR1 and CDR2 are SGHRS and YFSETQ. The CDR3 sequence is CASSRSSGRGETQYF. The CDR3 bases are TGCGCCAGCAGCAGGAGTAGCGGGAGGGGAGAGACCCAGTACTTC.

J is TRBJ2-2 and V is TRBV10-3, with TRBD2 matching 11 bases. Germline trimming cut 6 bases from V and 5 bases from J; bases unmatched to any gene: 8. This CDR3 is built from 16 residues. Germline-derived CDR1 and CDR2 are ENHRY and SYGVKD. The CDR3 sequence is CAIRPTSGRETGELFF. In DNA, the CDR3 is TGTGCCATCAGGCCTACTAGCGGGAGAGAAACCGGGGAGCTGTTTTTT.

This clonotype appeared a few times. The chain carries TRBV10-3 and TRBJ1-3; no clear D. V lost 0 bases and J lost 3, with 12 bases in between. The CDR3 has 16 residues. The germline CDR1 and CDR2 sequences are ENHRY and SYGVKD. CDR3 sequence: CAISESSAGLGNTIYF. The CDR3 nucleotides read TGTGCCATCAGTGAGTCCTCGGCAGGACTTGGAAACACCATATATTTT.

V is TRBV12-3 or TRBV12-4 and J is TRBJ2-5; TRBD2 is a possible D gene (6 bases). V was clipped by 8 bases and J by 4 bases, with 8 bases between them. The CDR3 is made up of 11 amino acids. Here the CDR3 DNA reads TGTGCCAGCGGGACTGGAGAGACCCAGTACTTC. Its protein is CASGTGETQYF.

This chain links TRBV7-2 with TRBJ2-4, with a tentative D call TRBD2 (6 bases). The CDR3 has 15 amino acids. The ends were cut back, 3 bases at V and 0 bases at J, with 9 bases in the middle. Germline V gene lookup returns CDR1 SGHTA and CDR2 FQGNSA. CDR3 region: CASSFRDSAKNIQYF. The CDR3 DNA reads as TGTGCCAGCAGCTTCAGGGACTCAGCCAAAAACATTCAGTACTTC.

This clonotype has a handful of counts. The V and J genes are TRBV3-1 and TRBJ1-1, with D uncertain. Germline V gene lookup returns CDR1 LGHDT and CDR2 YNNKEL (reference sequence). V lost 7 bases and J lost 0, with 9 bases in between. The CDR3 is made up of 13 amino acids. CDR3 nucleotide sequence: TGTGCCAGCACCGCGACGGTGAACACTGAAGCTTTCTTT. Its translation: CASTATVNTEAFF. Looking up the rest from reference TRBV3-1 and TRBJ1-1 gives the full variable domain: DTAVSQTPKYLVTQMGNDKSIKCEQNLGHDTMYWYKQDSKKFLKIMFSYNNKELIINETVPNRFSPKSPDKAHLNLHINSLELGDSAVYFCASTATVNTEAFFGQGTRLTVV.

This clonotype was recorded a few times. The chain is built from TRBV19 and TRBJ1-1; no clear D gene. The V gene's germline CDR1 is LNHDA and CDR2 SQIVND (reference sequence). V shed 7 bases and J shed 1 base, with 7 bases lying between them. This CDR3 contains 12 residues. CDR3 bases: TGTGCCAGTAAGGACTGGAACACTGAAGCTTTCTTT. Residues: CASKDWNTEAFF.

V gene TRBV21-1 combines with J gene TRBJ2-7; the table assigns TRBD1, which was not confirmed against the DNA. TRBV21-1 is flagged as a pseudogene. CDR3 size: 15 residues. The CDR3 nucleotides are TGTGCCAGCAGCAAATTACGGACAATGTCTTTCGAGCAGTACTTC. It translates to CASSKLRTMSFEQYF.

V and J are TRBV7-2 and TRBJ2-3, with D possibly matching TRBD2 (6 bases). The CDR3 consists of 15 residues. The germline V and J ends were trimmed by 2 bases and 6 bases, with 15 bases remaining between them. Germline V gene sequence: CDR1 SGHTA, CDR2 FQGNSA. The DNA for the CDR3 is TGTGCCAGCAGCTTAAGCGGAGGTGGGAGGGATACGCAGTATTTT. Residues: CASSLSGGGRDTQYF.

This clonotype has a single count. This chain uses TRBV6-2 or TRBV6-3 with TRBJ2-1, with TRBD1 matching 10 bases. Per the germline V gene, CDR1 is MNHEY and CDR2 is SVGEGT. This CDR3 comprises 15 residues. V was clipped by 7 bases and J by 8 bases; unmatched bases: 11. The CDR3 reads CASMIRTGGVDEQFF. The CDR3 coding sequence is TGTGCCAGCATGATAAGGACAGGGGGAGTCGATGAGCAGTTCTTC.

This clonotype occurred a few times. This rearrangement joins TRBV5-1 to TRBJ2-5; D remains ambiguous. CDR1 is SGHRS, CDR2 YFSETQ, per germline. The CDR3 has 14 amino acids. With 5 bases removed from V and 0 bases from J, the gap between germline ends came to 11 bases. CDR3 in DNA: TGCGCCAGCAGAGTTCAGACGTACCAAGAGACCCAGTACTTC. Its translation: CASRVQTYQETQYF.

The gene calls are TRBV5-1 and TRBJ2-7; D is unclear. The ends were cut back, 5 bases at V and 2 bases at J, with 8 bases in the middle. Germline CDR1 SGHRS, CDR2 YFSETQ. This CDR3 has 12 residues. As DNA, the CDR3 is TGCGCCAGCAGGCGGCCGCCCTACGAGCAGTACTTC. This codes for CASRRPPYEQYF.

The rearrangement links TRBV7-9 to TRBJ2-7, with D hard to call. This CDR3 has 14 amino acids. V shed 3 bases and J shed 1 base, with 10 bases lying between them. CDR1 SEHNR and CDR2 FQNEAQ come from the germline V gene (reference sequence). In DNA form, the CDR3 reads TGTGCCAGCAGCTTCTCTACGAGGTCCTACGAGCAGTACTTC. Translating gives CASSFSTRSYEQYF. The full variable domain, its missing parts supplied by reference TRBV7-9 and TRBJ2-7, is DTGVSQNPRHKITKRGQNVTFRCDPISEHNRLYWYRQTLGQGPEFLTYFQNEAQLEKSRLLSDRFSAERPKGSFSTLEIQRTEQGDSAMYLCASSFSTRSYEQYFGPGTRLTVT.

V and J are TRBV12-3 or TRBV12-4 and TRBJ2-7, with D tentatively TRBD1 (6 bases). The CDR3 extends over 15 amino acids. The V and J ends lost 4 bases and 0 bases respectively, with 13 bases between them. CDR3: CASSSQGRGSYEQYF. In DNA, the CDR3 is TGTGCCAGCAGTTCACAGGGAAGAGGCTCCTACGAGCAGTACTTC.

This clonotype was observed at least ten times. The chain is built from TRBV6-2 or TRBV6-3 and TRBJ2-7; D call uncertain. CDR1 MNHEY and CDR2 SVGEGT come from the germline V gene. The V end was cut by 6 bases, the J end by 4 bases, with 7 bases between. The CDR3 has 11 amino acids. This CDR3 is CASSYLYEQYF. CDR3 sequence (DNA): TGTGCCAGCAGCTATTTATACGAGCAGTACTTC.